This T cell receptor beta chain was retrieved from a study of cytomegalovirus exposure and HLA in healthy donors. Findings and caveats of the study: Among donors in an Asian-associated ancestry cluster, a later analysis reportedly found fewer N-insertions than the approximately 700-donor mean.

Use of 60 Vbeta and 13 Jbeta primers characterized the PCR. Assay used: immunoSEQ multiplex PCR; TCRdb lists only in-frame clones, some missing. The table lists some 76,000 clones, around 80% of them singletons. The study sampled nominally healthy donors, though unrecorded immune exposures were likely. For this clone: Its antigen is currently unknown.

The CDR3 has 14 amino acids. V lost 3 bases and J 5 bases, leaving 14 bases between the germline ends. Germline values: CDR1 LNHDA, CDR2 SQIVND (reference sequence). The sample comprised PBMCs. This TCR derives from a male donor in good health and CMV-seropositive. This chain uses TRBV19 with TRBJ2-7; the D is unclear. The CDR3 sequence is CASSINNEAHEQYF. The CDR3, as DNA: TGTGCCAGTAGTATTAATAATGAGGCCCACGAGCAGTACTTC. Full variable domain (missing parts from reference TRBV19 and TRBJ2-7): DGGITQSPKYLFRKEGQNVTLSCEQNLNHDAMYWYRQDPGQGLRLIYYSQIVNDFQKGDIAEGYSVSREKKESFPLTVTSAQKNPTAFYLCASSINNEAHEQYFGPGTRLTVT.